The rows below give T cell receptor beta chains drawn from one sample of a study of T cell changes during pregnancy in multiple sclerosis. The repertoire was sequenced with immunoSEQ multiplex PCR; TCRdb's copy has only in-frame clones and lacks some. The top ten clones hold roughly 2.5% of a sample with just over 60,000 clones, roughly 90% of them seen once. The sample was peripheral blood, taken in the second trimester of pregnancy. The receptor source for this set is a female donor in good health, enrolled as a control in a pregnancy study. Each CDR3 is given with its conserved first and last residue.

length | V | CDR3
15 | TRBV4-2 | CASSRTMDSNTEAFF
15 | TRBV27 | CASSSRPGWSEKLFF
17 | TRBV27 | CASSPLLGRVTYNEQFF
14 | TRBV6-1 | CASNYRGPTGELFF
14 | TRBV27 | CASSYRDSRYEQYF
15 | TRBV4-2 | CASSPGPTDYNEQFF
13 | TRBV29-1 | CSATPGQKYGYTF
13 | TRBV30 | CAWSGGVEETQYF
15 | TRBV11-2 | CASSSGTDHNQPQHF
12 | TRBV30 | CAWSVPPGGLFF
15 | TRBV2 | CASSESGGGTDTQYF
12 | TRBV5-6 | CASSLYRSPLHF
15 | TRBV6-5 | CASSYRTTLTGELFF
13 | TRBV29-1 | CSVNRQLEYGYTF
15 | TRBV7-9 | CASSYQGQSDYEQYF
15 | TRBV7-9 | CASSSGQFSGNTIYF
14 | TRBV6-4 | CASRDMLSSYEQYF
15 | TRBV19 | CASSPRRGDSYEQYF
13 | TRBV6-5 | CASSFRDYTEAFF
12 | TRBV2 | CATQGAGETQYF
15 | TRBV7-9 | CASSLELQGASEAFF
14 | TRBV5-1 | CASSLGGTGQPQHF
15 | TRBV9 | CASSENPGTSSEQFF
19 | TRBV27 | CASSWRTGGASGSSYEQYF
17 | TRBV11-2 | CASSPGLAGGFDNEQFF
13 | TRBV2 | CATRRELNTEAFF
14 | TRBV25-1 | CASSEQGASTEAFF
15 | TRBV27 | CASRNRGPPLKEQYF
15 | TRBV9 | CASSPSGGYQETQYF